A single sample gave rise to the 23 T cell receptor beta chains below, sequenced in a study of PD-1 blockade in classical Hodgkin lymphoma. Libraries were prepared by immunoSEQ multiplex PCR; TCRdb keeps only in-frame clonotypes and omits some of them. This table has 90,000 or so clones, about 90% appearing once. Each patient's relapse followed autologous stem cell transplantation, and brentuximab vedotin exposure varied. The specimen comprised peripheral blood mononuclear cells (PBMCs), sampled before the second cycle of nivolumab. Every receptor here comes from a human donor with classical Hodgkin lymphoma.

The V and J genes are TRBV30 and TRBJ2-7, with TRBD1 identical over 9 bases. V was clipped by 0 bases and J by 0 bases; unmatched bases: 12. This CDR3 is built from 18 residues. Germline V gene data show CDR1 as GTSNPN and CDR2 as SVGIG (reference sequence). In nucleotides, the CDR3 is TGTGCCTGGAGTGTCCGGGACAGGGCCGGACTTAGCTCCTACGAGCAGTACTTC. Amino acids: CAWSVRDRAGLSSYEQYF.

V and J are TRBV6-1 and TRBJ2-3, with a weak D call TRBD2 (5 bases). The CDR3 spans 16 residues. Germline assignment: CDR1 MNHNS and CDR2 SASEGT. The V gene lost 3 bases and the J gene lost 5 bases, with 18 bases spanning the gap. The CDR3 protein is CASSDVRGLPGDTQYF. Here the CDR3 DNA reads TGTGCCAGCAGTGACGTCCGAGGGCTTCCGGGAGATACGCAGTATTTT.

The chain is built from TRBV28 and TRBJ2-1; tentative D call: TRBD1 (6 bases). Germline V gene lookup returns CDR1 MDHEN and CDR2 SYDVKM. This CDR3 contains 17 residues. V was clipped by 7 bases and J by 6 bases, with 25 bases between them. This CDR3 is CASKGHKVSSTPNEQFF. CDR3 DNA: TGTGCCAGCAAGGGACACAAGGTCTCTAGTACCCCCAATGAGCAGTTCTTC.

The rearrangement joins TRBV15 to TRBJ2-1, with TRBD2 matching over 7 bases. This CDR3 contains 14 residues. Germline CDR1 is LNHNV and CDR2 is YYDKDF (reference sequence). V lost 6 bases to trimming and J lost 7 bases; unmatched junction nucleotides: 9. The CDR3 sequence is CATRSSSGKNEQFF. The CDR3 nucleotides are TGTGCCACCAGATCTTCGAGCGGGAAGAATGAGCAGTTCTTC.

This clone has just one count. The V gene is TRBV7-6, the J gene TRBJ2-3; the match to TRBD2 covers 10 bases. Germline trimming cut 1 base from V and 4 bases from J; bases unmatched to any gene: 8. CDR1 is SGHVS and CDR2 is FNYEAQ in the germline V gene. The CDR3 contains 17 residues. The CDR3 DNA follows: TGTGCCAGCAGCTTAGTCGCGCCTAGCGGGAGTGCAGATACGCAGTATTTT. It yields the protein CASSLVAPSGSADTQYF.

The CDR3, as DNA: TGTGCCACCAGACCTGGGGGGGCCCCGGACAATCAGCCCCAGCATTTT. Amino acids: CATRPGGAPDNQPQHF. J is TRBJ1-5 and V is TRBV15; possibly TRBD1 for D (6 bases). The CDR3 totals 16 residues. Trimming stripped 6 bases from V and 3 bases from J, with 18 bases between. Per germline, CDR1 LNHNV and CDR2 YYDKDF (reference sequence). Filled out from reference TRBV15 and TRBJ1-5, the complete variable domain reads DAMVIQNPRYQVTQFGKPVTLSCSQTLNHNVMYWYQQKSSQAPKLLFHYYDKDFNNEADTPDNFQSRRPNTSFCFLDIRSPGLGDTAMYLCATRPGGAPDNQPQHFGDGTRLSIL.

There are a few counts of this clone. The V gene is TRBV18, the J gene TRBJ1-5, with TRBD1 matching 8 bases. The CDR3 contains 17 residues. Germline CDR1 KGHSH, CDR2 LQKENI. Trimming at V came to 3 bases and at J to 1 base, leaving 8 bases not matched to a gene. The CDR3 region has the DNA TGTGCCAGCTCACCGCGGCCCCGACAGGGGAGCAATCAGCCCCAGCATTTT. Translation: CASSPRPRQGSNQPQHF.

The chain is built from TRBV10-3 and TRBJ1-1, with no clear D. CDR1 is ENHRY and CDR2 is SYGVKD in the germline V gene. V was shortened by 0 bases and J by 6 bases, with 8 bases between the two germline ends. The CDR3 has 13 residues. The CDR3 DNA sequence: TGTGCCATCAGTGAGTCGTTGGGCGCTGAAGCTTTCTTT. It codes for CAISESLGAEAFF.

The chain employs TRBV18 and TRBJ2-3; the D gene could be TRBD1 or TRBD2 (5 bases each). The germline V gene encodes CDR1 KGHSH and CDR2 LQKENI. This CDR3 is 14 amino acids long. V was trimmed by 5 bases and J by 3 bases, leaving 12 bases between them. The CDR3 protein is CASSRGPGTDTQYF. The CDR3 DNA sequence: TGTGCCAGCTCAAGGGGCCCGGGGACAGATACGCAGTATTTT.

The chain joins TRBV7-3 to TRBJ2-5; maybe TRBD2 (6 bases). Per germline, CDR1 SGHTA and CDR2 FQGTGA. The CDR3 is 16 residues long. Trimming took off 2 bases at V and 2 bases at J, with 15 bases between the two ends. The CDR3 DNA reads TGTGCCAGCAGCTTATCTGCGGGACGAGGTCAAGAGACCCAGTACTTC. Translated: CASSLSAGRGQETQYF.

The chain recombines TRBV5-1 with TRBJ1-1; TRBD1 matches 7 bases. Germline assignment: CDR1 SGHRS and CDR2 YFSETQ. There are 16 residues in the CDR3. V lost 0 bases to trimming and J lost 0 bases; unmatched junction nucleotides: 5. CDR3 sequence reads: CASSLEGAWMNTEAFF. CDR3 nucleotides: TGCGCCAGCAGCTTGGAGGGGGCGTGGATGAACACTGAAGCTTTCTTT.

V is TRBV2 and J is TRBJ2-1, with 9 bases aligning to TRBD1. The CDR3 loop spans 15 amino acids. The germline CDR1 and CDR2 sequences are SNHLY and FYNNEI. J lost 6 bases, V lost 3 bases, and 6 bases had no gene match. The CDR3 region has the DNA TGTGCCAGCAGTGAGGGGACAGGGAATATCAATGAGCAGTTCTTC. Amino acids: CASSEGTGNINEQFF.

The chain combines TRBV28 with TRBJ2-7; D perhaps matches TRBD1 (5 bases). Trimming took 8 bases from V and 3 from J, leaving 20 bases between them. The germline gives CDR1 MDHEN, CDR2 SYDVKM. The CDR3 extends over 15 amino acids. The CDR3 spells CASHISGNAFYEQYF. CDR3 DNA sequence: TGTGCCAGCCACATCTCAGGGAATGCCTTCTACGAGCAGTACTTC.

This sequence joins TRBV5-4 and TRBJ1-2; possible D gene TRBD1, 6 bases. The CDR3 loop spans 14 amino acids. Per the germline V gene, CDR1 is SGHNT and CDR2 is YYREEE (reference sequence). V was shortened by 4 bases and J by 4 bases, with 14 bases between the two germline ends. The CDR3 DNA follows: TGTGCCAGCAGCCAAGACAGGCCCGCCTATGGCTACACCTTC. Amino acids: CASSQDRPAYGYTF.

The chain is built from TRBV6-6 and TRBJ2-7; D remains ambiguous. Trimming left V 2 bases short and J 3 bases short, with 14 bases between. The germline CDR1 and CDR2 sequences are MNHNY and SVGAGI (reference sequence). The CDR3 runs 15 residues. CDR3 sequence (DNA): TGTGCCAGCAGTTACCGTCCTGATTTCAACTACGAGCAGTACTTC. Translation: CASSYRPDFNYEQYF.

V usage is TRBV30 and J usage is TRBJ1-3; 9 bases match TRBD1. This CDR3 spans 14 amino acids. Germline loops: CDR1 GTSNPN, CDR2 SVGIG (reference sequence). V shed 5 bases and J 2 bases; nucleotides not matched to a gene: 4. CDR3 protein: CAWGQGSAGNTIYF. CDR3 sequence (DNA): TGTGCCTGGGGACAGGGGTCTGCTGGAAACACCATATATTTT.

This chain joins TRBV4-1 and TRBJ1-4; possibly TRBD1 for D (6 bases). The V gene's germline CDR1 is MGHRA and CDR2 YSYEKL. V was cut by 0 bases and J by 8 bases, with 13 bases left in between. The CDR3 is 15 amino acids. CDR3 coding DNA: TGCGCCAGCAGCCAAGATTCAGGGGTGGAGGAAAAACTGTTTTTT. Protein product: CASSQDSGVEEKLFF.

The V call is TRBV2, the J call TRBJ1-1; possibly TRBD1 for D (6 bases). There are 14 residues in the CDR3. Per germline, CDR1 SNHLY and CDR2 FYNNEI. Trimming stripped 6 bases from V and 4 bases from J, with 15 bases between. CDR3 residues: CASSQGLMGTEAFF. Written as DNA, the CDR3 is TGTGCCAGCAGCCAGGGGCTTATGGGCACTGAAGCTTTCTTT.

V is TRBV20-1 and J is TRBJ1-1; D unclear. Germline CDR1 DFQATT, CDR2 SNEGSKA (reference sequence). CDR3 length: 11 residues. Trimming stripped 7 bases from V and 2 bases from J, with 8 bases between. The CDR3 loop is CSVIANTEAFF. In DNA form, the CDR3 reads TGCAGTGTTATAGCAAACACTGAAGCTTTCTTT.

The sample holds one count of this clone. The chain has TRBV28 and TRBJ2-1, with D possibly being TRBD2 (6 bases). Per germline, CDR1 MDHEN and CDR2 SYDVKM. This CDR3 is built from 15 residues. Trimming shortened V by 6 bases and J by 1 base, and 13 bases separated the two germline ends. CDR3 in amino acids: CASSPGSRSYNEQFF. For the CDR3, the DNA is TGTGCCAGCAGCCCCGGGAGTAGGTCCTACAATGAGCAGTTCTTC.

This clone has only a few counts. The chain has TRBV5-1 and TRBJ2-5, with 7 bases matching TRBD2. CDR1 is SGHRS and CDR2 is YFSETQ in the germline V gene. This CDR3 contains 15 residues. V lost 7 bases and J lost 4; bases outside the gene matches: 13. DNA of the CDR3: TGCGCCAGCGCCACAGAGGGAGGCGGGAGAGAGACCCAGTACTTC. This gives the protein CASATEGGGRETQYF.

The chain employs TRBV2 and TRBJ2-2; TRBD1 might be the D (6 bases). Looked up from germline, CDR1 is SNHLY and CDR2 is FYNNEI. V lost 10 bases, J lost 4 bases, and 10 bases lay in between. This CDR3 spans 12 amino acids. DNA of the CDR3: TGTGCCAACCGGGACATCACCGGGGAGCTGTTTTTT. Its translation is CANRDITGELFF.

The chain couples TRBV10-3 to TRBJ2-1, with 7 nucleotides matching TRBD2. Germline V gene lookup returns CDR1 ENHRY and CDR2 SYGVKD. The CDR3 totals 16 residues. Losses at the gene ends were 9 bases for V and 5 bases for J; bases not matched to a gene: 16. Written as DNA, the CDR3 is TGTGCCATTGGTGAGGGGACCGGGAGGCCAAACAATGAGCAGTTCTTC. Its translation: CAIGEGTGRPNNEQFF.